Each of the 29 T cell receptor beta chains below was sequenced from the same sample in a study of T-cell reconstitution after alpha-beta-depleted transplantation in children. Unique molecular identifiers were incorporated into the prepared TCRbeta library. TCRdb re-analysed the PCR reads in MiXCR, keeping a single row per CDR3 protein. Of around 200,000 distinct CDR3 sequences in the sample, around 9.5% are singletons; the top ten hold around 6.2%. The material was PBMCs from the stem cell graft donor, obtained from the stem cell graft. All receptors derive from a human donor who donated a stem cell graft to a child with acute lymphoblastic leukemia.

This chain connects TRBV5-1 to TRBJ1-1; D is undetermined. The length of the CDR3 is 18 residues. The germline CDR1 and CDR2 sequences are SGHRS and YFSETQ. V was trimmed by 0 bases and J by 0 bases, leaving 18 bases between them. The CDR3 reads CASSLGLAVRRLNTEAFF. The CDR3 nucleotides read TGCGCCAGCAGCTTGGGTCTCGCGGTTAGAAGACTGAACACTGAAGCTTTCTTT.

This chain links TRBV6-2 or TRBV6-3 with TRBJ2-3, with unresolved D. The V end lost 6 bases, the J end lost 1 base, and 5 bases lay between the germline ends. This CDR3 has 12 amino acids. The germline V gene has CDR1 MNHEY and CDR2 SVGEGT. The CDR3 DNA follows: TGTGCCAGCAGCACCGGCACAGATACGCAGTATTTT. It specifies CASSTGTDTQYF.

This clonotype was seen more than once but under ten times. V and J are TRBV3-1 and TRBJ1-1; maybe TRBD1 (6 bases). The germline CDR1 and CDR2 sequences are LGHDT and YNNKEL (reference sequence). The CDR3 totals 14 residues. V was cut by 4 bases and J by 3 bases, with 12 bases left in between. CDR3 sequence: CASSRSGVDTEAFF. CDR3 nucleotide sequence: TGTGCCAGCAGCCGTTCAGGGGTGGACACTGAAGCTTTCTTT.

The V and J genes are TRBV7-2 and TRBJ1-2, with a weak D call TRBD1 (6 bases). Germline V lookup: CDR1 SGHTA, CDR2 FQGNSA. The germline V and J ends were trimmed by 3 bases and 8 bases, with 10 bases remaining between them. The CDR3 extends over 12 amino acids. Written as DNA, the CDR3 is TGTGCCAGCAGCTTTCCGGGACAAGGCTACACCTTC. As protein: CASSFPGQGYTF. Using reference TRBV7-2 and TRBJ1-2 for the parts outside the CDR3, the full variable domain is GAGVSQSPSNKVTEKGKDVELRCDPISGHTALYWYRQSLGQGLEFLIYFQGNSAPDKSGLPSDRFSAERTGGSVSTLTIQRTQQEDSAVYLCASSFPGQGYTFGSGTRLTVV.

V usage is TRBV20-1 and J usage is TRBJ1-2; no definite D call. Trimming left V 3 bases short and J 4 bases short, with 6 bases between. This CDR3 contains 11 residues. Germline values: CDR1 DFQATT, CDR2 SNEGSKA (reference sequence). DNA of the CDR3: TGCAGTGCTAGGGGCAGCTATGGCTACACCTTC. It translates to CSARGSYGYTF.

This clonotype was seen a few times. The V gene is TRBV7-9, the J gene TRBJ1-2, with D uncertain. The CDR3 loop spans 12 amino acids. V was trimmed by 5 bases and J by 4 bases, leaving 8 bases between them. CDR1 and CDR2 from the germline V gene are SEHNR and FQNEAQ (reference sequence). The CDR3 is CASSKEAYGYTF. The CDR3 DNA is TGTGCCAGCAGCAAGGAAGCCTATGGCTACACCTTC.

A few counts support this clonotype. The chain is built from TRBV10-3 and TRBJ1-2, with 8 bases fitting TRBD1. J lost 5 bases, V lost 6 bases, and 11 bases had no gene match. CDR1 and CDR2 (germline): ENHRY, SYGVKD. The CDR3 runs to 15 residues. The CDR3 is CAISAGGEVPYGYTF. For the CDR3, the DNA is TGTGCCATCAGCGCAGGGGGCGAGGTTCCATATGGCTACACCTTC.

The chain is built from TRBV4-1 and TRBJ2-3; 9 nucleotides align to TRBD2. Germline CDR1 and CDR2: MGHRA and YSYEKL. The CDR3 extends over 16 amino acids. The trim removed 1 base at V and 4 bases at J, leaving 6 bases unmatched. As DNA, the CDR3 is TGCGCCAGCAGCCAAGGCGCGGGGGGGCGGGCAGATACGCAGTATTTT. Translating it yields CASSQGAGGRADTQYF.

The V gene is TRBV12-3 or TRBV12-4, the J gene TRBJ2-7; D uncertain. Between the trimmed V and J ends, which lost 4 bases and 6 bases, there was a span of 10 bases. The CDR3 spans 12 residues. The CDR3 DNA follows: TGTGCCAGCAGTTCCCCTCTCCGCGAGCAGTACTTC. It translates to CASSSPLREQYF.

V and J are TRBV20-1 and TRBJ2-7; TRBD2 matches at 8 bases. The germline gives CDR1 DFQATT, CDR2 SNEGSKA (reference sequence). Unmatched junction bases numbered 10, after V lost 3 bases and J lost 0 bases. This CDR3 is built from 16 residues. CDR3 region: CSARGGGGGLSYEQYF. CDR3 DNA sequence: TGCAGTGCTAGGGGGGGAGGCGGGGGGCTCTCCTACGAGCAGTACTTC.

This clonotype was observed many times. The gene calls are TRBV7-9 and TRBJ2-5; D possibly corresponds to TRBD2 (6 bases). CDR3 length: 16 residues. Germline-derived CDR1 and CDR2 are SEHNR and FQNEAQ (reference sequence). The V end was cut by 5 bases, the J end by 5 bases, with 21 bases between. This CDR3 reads CASSRPIGTSWETQYF. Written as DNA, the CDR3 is TGTGCCAGCAGCCGACCGATTGGAACTAGCTGGGAGACCCAGTACTTC.

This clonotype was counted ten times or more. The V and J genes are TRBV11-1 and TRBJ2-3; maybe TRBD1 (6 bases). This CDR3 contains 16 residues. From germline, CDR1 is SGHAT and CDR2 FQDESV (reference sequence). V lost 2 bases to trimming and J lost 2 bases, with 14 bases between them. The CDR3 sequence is CASSLLDGTYTDTQYF. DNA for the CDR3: TGTGCCAGCAGCTTACTGGACGGGACATACACAGATACGCAGTATTTT.

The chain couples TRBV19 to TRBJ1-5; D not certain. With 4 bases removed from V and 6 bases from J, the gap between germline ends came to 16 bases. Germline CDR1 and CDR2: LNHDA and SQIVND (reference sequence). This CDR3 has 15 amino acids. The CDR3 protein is CASSTAGGKTQPQHF. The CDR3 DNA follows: TGTGCCAGTAGTACTGCAGGAGGGAAAACTCAGCCCCAGCATTTT.

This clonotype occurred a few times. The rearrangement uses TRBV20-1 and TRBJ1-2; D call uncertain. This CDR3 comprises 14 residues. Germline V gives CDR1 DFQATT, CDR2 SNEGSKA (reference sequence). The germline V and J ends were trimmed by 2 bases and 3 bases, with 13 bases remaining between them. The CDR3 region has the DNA TGCAGTGCTAGAATGGATCATGCTGACTATGGCTACACCTTC. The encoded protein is CSARMDHADYGYTF.

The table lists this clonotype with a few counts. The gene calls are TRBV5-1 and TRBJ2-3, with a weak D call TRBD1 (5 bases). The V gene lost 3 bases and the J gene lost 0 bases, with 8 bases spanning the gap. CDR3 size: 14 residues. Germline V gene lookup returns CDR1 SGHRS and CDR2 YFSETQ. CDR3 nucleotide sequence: TGCGCCAGCAGCTCGACAGCTAGCACAGATACGCAGTATTTT. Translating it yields CASSSTASTDTQYF.

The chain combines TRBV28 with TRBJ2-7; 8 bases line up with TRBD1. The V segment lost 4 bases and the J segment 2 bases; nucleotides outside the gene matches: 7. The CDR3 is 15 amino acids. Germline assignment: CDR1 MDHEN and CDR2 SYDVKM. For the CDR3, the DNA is TGTGCCAGCAGTTCTCCGGGACAGGCCCCCTACGAGCAGTACTTC. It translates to CASSSPGQAPYEQYF.

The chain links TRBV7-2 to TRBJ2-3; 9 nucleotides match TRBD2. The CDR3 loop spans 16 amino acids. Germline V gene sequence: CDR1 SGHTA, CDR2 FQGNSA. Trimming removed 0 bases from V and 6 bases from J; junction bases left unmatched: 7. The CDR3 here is CASSLAGGGASDTQYF. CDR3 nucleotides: TGTGCCAGCAGCTTAGCGGGCGGGGGGGCCTCCGATACGCAGTATTTT.

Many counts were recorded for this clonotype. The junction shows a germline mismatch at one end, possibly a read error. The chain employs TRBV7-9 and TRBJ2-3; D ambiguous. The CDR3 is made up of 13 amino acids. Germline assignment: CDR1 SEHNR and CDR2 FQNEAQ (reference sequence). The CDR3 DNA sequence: TGCGCCAGCAGCCTGAGTAGCACAGATACGCAGTATTTT. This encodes CASSLSSTDTQYF.

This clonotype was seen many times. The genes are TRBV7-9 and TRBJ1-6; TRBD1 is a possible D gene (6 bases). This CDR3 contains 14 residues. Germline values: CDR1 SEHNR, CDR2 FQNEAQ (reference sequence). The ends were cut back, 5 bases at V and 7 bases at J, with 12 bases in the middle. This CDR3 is CASSDGQINSPLHF. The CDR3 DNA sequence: TGTGCCAGCAGCGACGGACAGATAAATTCACCCCTCCACTTT.

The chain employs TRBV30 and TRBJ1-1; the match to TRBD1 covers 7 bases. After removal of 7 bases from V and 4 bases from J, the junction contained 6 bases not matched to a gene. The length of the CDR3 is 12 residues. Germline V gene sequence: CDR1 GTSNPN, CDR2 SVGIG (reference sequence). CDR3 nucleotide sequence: TGTGCCTCCAGGGGGGGGTCCACTGAAGCTTTCTTT. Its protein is CASRGGSTEAFF.

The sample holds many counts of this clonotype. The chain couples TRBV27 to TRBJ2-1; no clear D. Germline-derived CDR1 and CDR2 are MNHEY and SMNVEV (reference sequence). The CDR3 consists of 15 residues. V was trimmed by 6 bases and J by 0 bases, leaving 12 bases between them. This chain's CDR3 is CASSWDLSSYNEQFF. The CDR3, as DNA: TGTGCCAGCAGCTGGGATTTAAGCTCCTACAATGAGCAGTTCTTC.

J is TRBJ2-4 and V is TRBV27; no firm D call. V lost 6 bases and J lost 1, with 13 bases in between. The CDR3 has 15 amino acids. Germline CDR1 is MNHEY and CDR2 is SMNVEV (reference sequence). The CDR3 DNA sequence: TGTGCCAGCAGCCCTAGGGTAGGGGCCAAAAACATTCAGTACTTC. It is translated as CASSPRVGAKNIQYF.

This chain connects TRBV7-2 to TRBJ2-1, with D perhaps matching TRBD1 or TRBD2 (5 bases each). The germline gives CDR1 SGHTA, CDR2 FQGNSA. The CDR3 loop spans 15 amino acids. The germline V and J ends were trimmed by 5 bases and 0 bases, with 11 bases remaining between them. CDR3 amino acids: CASSPVGDSYNEQFF. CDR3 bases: TGTGCCAGCAGCCCAGTGGGGGACTCCTACAATGAGCAGTTCTTC.

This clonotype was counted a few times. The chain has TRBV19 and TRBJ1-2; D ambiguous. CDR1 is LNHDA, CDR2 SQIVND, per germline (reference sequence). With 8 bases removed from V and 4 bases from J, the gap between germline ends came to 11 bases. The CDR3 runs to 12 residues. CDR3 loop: CASQNQAYGYTF. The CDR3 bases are TGTGCCAGTCAAAACCAGGCCTATGGCTACACCTTC.

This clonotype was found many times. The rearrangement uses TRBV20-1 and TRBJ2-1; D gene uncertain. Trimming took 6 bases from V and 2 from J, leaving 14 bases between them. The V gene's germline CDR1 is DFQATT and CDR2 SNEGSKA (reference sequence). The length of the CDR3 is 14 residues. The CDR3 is CSARRTVAYNEQFF. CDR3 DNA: TGCAGTGCCAGACGGACCGTGGCCTACAATGAGCAGTTCTTC.

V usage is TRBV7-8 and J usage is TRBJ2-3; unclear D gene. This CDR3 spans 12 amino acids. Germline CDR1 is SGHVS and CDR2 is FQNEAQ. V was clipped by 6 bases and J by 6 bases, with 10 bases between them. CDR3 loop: CASSGSGDTQYF. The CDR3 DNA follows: TGTGCCAGCAGTGGTTCCGGGGATACGCAGTATTTT.

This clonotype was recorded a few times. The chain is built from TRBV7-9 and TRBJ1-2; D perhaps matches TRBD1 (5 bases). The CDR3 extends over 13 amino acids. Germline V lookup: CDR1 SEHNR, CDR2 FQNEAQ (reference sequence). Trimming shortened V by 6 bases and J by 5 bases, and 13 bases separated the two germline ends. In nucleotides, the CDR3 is TGTGCCAGCAGGCTACAGGAACAATATGGCTACACCTTC. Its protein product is CASRLQEQYGYTF.

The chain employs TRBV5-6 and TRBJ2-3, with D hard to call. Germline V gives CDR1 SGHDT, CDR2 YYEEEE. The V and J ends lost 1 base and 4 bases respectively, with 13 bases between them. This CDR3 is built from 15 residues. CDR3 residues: CASSLRHLLADTQYF. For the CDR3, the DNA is TGTGCCAGCAGCTTGAGACACCTGCTCGCAGATACGCAGTATTTT.

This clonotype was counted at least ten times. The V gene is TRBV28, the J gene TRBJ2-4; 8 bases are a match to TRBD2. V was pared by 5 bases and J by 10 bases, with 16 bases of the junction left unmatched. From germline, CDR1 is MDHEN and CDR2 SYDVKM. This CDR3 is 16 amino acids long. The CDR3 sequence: CASSTWRGEGVDIQYF. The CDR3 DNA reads TGTGCCAGCAGTACCTGGCGGGGGGAGGGTGTCGATATTCAGTACTTC.